One sample yielded the 29 T cell receptor beta chains listed below, sequenced in a study of response to subunit inactivated influenza vaccine. TCRdb re-derived calls from the RT-PCR reads in MiXCR, one entry per CDR3 protein. This sample yields around 710,000 distinct CDR3 sequences, of which roughly 13% are seen a single time; around 7.3% belongs to the top ten. The sequencing used PBMCs from blood, collected 14 to 15 days before vaccination. All receptors come from a man in his fifties who received an inactivated influenza vaccine.

The V call is TRBV4-3, the J call TRBJ2-3; D not resolved. Trimming removed 4 bases from V and 14 bases from J, with 19 bases in between. The CDR3 covers 13 residues. Per germline, CDR1 LGHNA and CDR2 YSLEER. CDR3 sequence reads: CASSPSIGDPLYF. Written as DNA, the CDR3 is TGCGCCAGCAGCCCTTCCATCGGCGATCCGCTGTATTTT.

This clonotype was observed at least ten times. The chain employs TRBV5-6 and TRBJ1-2, with 11 bases that match TRBD1. J was trimmed by 5 bases and V by 2 bases; bases with no gene match: 8. In germline, CDR1 is SGHDT, CDR2 YYEEEE. The CDR3 has 16 residues. In nucleotides, the CDR3 is TGTGCCAGCAGCTTAAGTAGGACAGGGGGCACTTATGGCTACACCTTC. Protein sequence: CASSLSRTGGTYGYTF.

This clonotype was counted many times. V gene TRBV12-3 or TRBV12-4 combines with J gene TRBJ1-6; the match to TRBD1 covers 7 bases. J lost 7 bases, V lost 0 bases, and 3 bases had no gene match. This CDR3 is 15 amino acids long. CDR3 sequence reads: CASSLAGTANSPLHF. The CDR3 bases are TGTGCCAGCAGTTTAGCGGGGACAGCCAATTCACCCCTCCACTTT.

Only a few counts were recorded for this clonotype. The chain recombines TRBV7-9 with TRBJ2-7; D possibly corresponds to TRBD2 (6 bases). CDR1 and CDR2 (germline): SEHNR, FQNEAQ (reference sequence). The CDR3 consists of 13 residues. V dropped 6 bases and J dropped 7 bases, with 16 bases sitting between them. The CDR3 spells CASSRLVLGEQYF. CDR3 nucleotides: TGTGCCAGCAGTAGACTAGTGCTTGGGGAGCAGTACTTC.

This clonotype was seen only a few times. The rearrangement joins TRBV25-1 to TRBJ2-6; D remains ambiguous. The ends were cut back, 3 bases at V and 0 bases at J, with 18 bases in the middle. The CDR3 has 19 residues. Germline-derived CDR1 and CDR2 are MGHDK and SYGVNS. Here the CDR3 DNA reads TGTGCCAGCAGTGACCAAAAGCCCTATCAGTTCTCTGGGGCCAACGTCCTGACTTTC. Translating gives CASSDQKPYQFSGANVLTF.

The CDR3 coding sequence is TGCGCCAGCAGCTTTGGAGGCGATGAGACCCAGTACTTC. It translates to CASSFGGDETQYF. V usage is TRBV5-1 and J usage is TRBJ2-5, with D possibly TRBD2 on 5 matching bases. CDR1 and CDR2 (germline): SGHRS, YFSETQ. CDR3 length: 13 residues. V was cut by 2 bases and J by 5 bases, with 10 bases left in between.

In its sample, this clonotype was seen many times. J is TRBJ2-7 and V is TRBV5-1; 12 bases match TRBD2. This CDR3 comprises 16 residues. The germline CDR1 and CDR2 sequences are SGHRS and YFSETQ. After removal of 3 bases from V and 2 bases from J, the junction contained 6 bases not matched to a gene. CDR3 residues: CASSSGTSGSAYEQYF. DNA of the CDR3: TGCGCCAGCAGCTCCGGGACTAGCGGGTCCGCCTACGAGCAGTACTTC.

This chain connects TRBV4-1 to TRBJ2-7; D unresolved. Trimming pared 0 bases from V and 4 bases from J, leaving 10 bases between. The CDR3 length is 14 residues. The germline CDR1 and CDR2 sequences are MGHRA and YSYEKL. The CDR3, as DNA: TGCGCCAGCAGCCAAGATAGGGCAGAGTACGAGCAGTACTTC. It yields the protein CASSQDRAEYEQYF.

In regard to this clonotype: This may stem from a read error, because a much larger clone lies one nucleotide away. The V gene is TRBV7-2, the J gene TRBJ2-1, with D hard to call. This CDR3 is 14 amino acids long. Germline CDR1 is SGHTA and CDR2 is FQGNSA. The CDR3 reads CASSLVSGYNEHFF. CDR3 sequence (DNA): TGTGCCAGCAGCTTAGTATCCGGCTACAATGAGCATTTCTTC. The full variable domain, rest sourced from reference TRBV7-2 and TRBJ2-1, is GAGVSQSPSNKVTEKGKDVELRCDPISGHTALYWYRQSLGQGLEFLIYFQGNSAPDKSGLPSDRFSAERTGGSVSTLTIQRTQQEDSAVYLCASSLVSGYNEHFFGPGTRLTVL.

This chain links TRBV5-6 with TRBJ2-7; D is uncertain. V lost 1 base to trimming and J lost 0 bases, with 11 bases between them. The length of the CDR3 is 15 residues. CDR1 is SGHDT and CDR2 is YYEEEE in the germline V gene. As DNA, the CDR3 is TGTGCCAGCAGCTTGAACCCAACAGCCTCCTACGAGCAGTACTTC. It codes for CASSLNPTASYEQYF.

CDR3 protein: CASSDTSPPHGYTF. DNA for the CDR3: TGCGCCAGCAGTGATACGTCCCCACCCCATGGCTACACCTTC. The genes are TRBV10-2 and TRBJ1-2; D ambiguous. There are 14 residues in the CDR3. CDR1 is WSHSY and CDR2 is SAAADI in the germline V gene. Trimming took off 3 bases at V and 6 bases at J, with 14 bases between the two ends.

The chain combines TRBV5-5 with TRBJ1-6; 7 bases match TRBD1. The V and J ends lost 4 bases and 5 bases, in that order; junction bases with no gene match: 3. Per the germline V gene, CDR1 is SGHKS and CDR2 is YYEKEE (reference sequence). This CDR3 has 14 amino acids. The CDR3 nucleotides are TGTGCCAGCAGCCCCGACAGGGATAATTCACCCCTCCACTTT. Translating it yields CASSPDRDNSPLHF.

This clonotype was seen at least ten times. The rearrangement links TRBV5-5 to TRBJ2-1, with D possibly being TRBD1 or TRBD2 (5 bases each). Germline V gives CDR1 SGHKS, CDR2 YYEKEE (reference sequence). This CDR3 is built from 16 residues. Between the trimmed V and J ends, which lost 2 bases and 4 bases, there was a span of 16 bases. CDR3 sequence reads: CASSLASSGLYNEQFF. CDR3 sequence (DNA): TGTGCCAGCAGCTTAGCCAGTTCGGGGCTATACAATGAGCAGTTCTTC.

The sample holds one count of this clonotype. The V gene is TRBV18, the J gene TRBJ2-4; 12 nucleotides agree with TRBD1. Germline trimming cut 3 bases from V and 6 bases from J; bases unmatched to any gene: 6. The CDR3 is made up of 16 amino acids. Germline-derived CDR1 and CDR2 are KGHSH and LQKENI. The CDR3, as DNA: TGTGCCAGCTCACCTCGGGACAGGGGGCTCGGAAACATTCAGTACTTC. It encodes CASSPRDRGLGNIQYF.

The sample holds many counts of this clonotype. The chain has TRBV28 and TRBJ2-7, with no clear D. This CDR3 spans 12 amino acids. From germline, CDR1 is MDHEN and CDR2 SYDVKM. Between the trimmed V and J ends, which lost 6 bases and 1 base, there was a span of 7 bases. The CDR3 region is CASSTLSYEQYF. The CDR3 DNA reads TGTGCCAGCAGCACTCTATCCTACGAGCAGTACTTC.

The chain couples TRBV7-2 to TRBJ2-5, with D possibly being TRBD1 (5 bases). V shed 5 bases and J shed 3 bases, with 13 bases lying between them. CDR1 SGHTA and CDR2 FQGNSA come from the germline V gene. The CDR3 sequence is 14 residues long. CDR3 protein: CASSPAGLKETQYF. The CDR3 coding sequence is TGTGCCAGCAGCCCCGCAGGGCTGAAAGAGACCCAGTACTTC.

The sample holds many counts of this clonotype. CDR3 DNA: TGCAGTGCTAGAGATGGCCAGGGACTCAAAAACATTCAGTACTTC. Its translation: CSARDGQGLKNIQYF. The chain uses TRBV20-1 and TRBJ2-4; D may be TRBD2 (6 bases). There are 15 residues in the CDR3. The germline V gene encodes CDR1 DFQATT and CDR2 SNEGSKA (reference sequence). The V and J ends lost 0 bases and 3 bases respectively, with 12 bases between them.

This clonotype has more than one count but fewer than ten. V gene TRBV12-3 or TRBV12-4 combines with J gene TRBJ2-4, with D maybe TRBD1 (5 bases). Trimming took 5 bases from V and 6 from J, leaving 8 bases between them. The CDR3 has 12 residues. In DNA, the CDR3 is TGTGCCAGCAGTCCCGACAGAAACATTCAGTACTTC. Translating it yields CASSPDRNIQYF.

The sample holds a few counts of this clonotype. The rearrangement joins TRBV7-2 to TRBJ2-7; D might be TRBD2 (5 bases). The V gene lost 5 bases and the J gene lost 2 bases, with 16 bases spanning the gap. Per germline, CDR1 SGHTA and CDR2 FQGNSA. The length of the CDR3 is 15 residues. DNA of the CDR3: TGTGCCAGCAGCCCTAACAGTGGGAGTGCCTACGAGCAGTACTTC. This encodes CASSPNSGSAYEQYF.

J is TRBJ2-1 and V is TRBV21-1; the table assigns TRBD1, which was not confirmed against the DNA. TRBV21-1 is tagged as a pseudogene. This CDR3 has 17 amino acids. The CDR3: CASSKDTGESSYNEQFF. CDR3 sequence (DNA): TGTGCCAGCAGCAAAGATACCGGGGAGAGCTCCTACAATGAGCAGTTCTTC.

The rearrangement joins TRBV2 to TRBJ1-4; D is uncertain. The CDR3 length is 19 residues. Trimming cost V 5 bases and J 0 bases, with 22 bases left between them. Germline-derived CDR1 and CDR2 are SNHLY and FYNNEI. CDR3 in amino acids: CASSSNRGLTYATNEKLFF. The CDR3 coding sequence is TGTGCCAGCAGTTCCAACCGCGGGCTAACGTACGCAACTAATGAAAAACTGTTTTTT.

This chain joins TRBV29-1 and TRBJ1-1; D ambiguous. Germline V gene sequence: CDR1 SQVTM, CDR2 ANQGSEA. CDR3 length: 13 amino acids. Trimming pared 3 bases from V and 2 bases from J, leaving 10 bases between. The CDR3 reads CSVEATANTEAFF. The CDR3, as DNA: TGCAGCGTTGAGGCAACAGCAAACACTGAAGCTTTCTTT.

This clonotype was found once. Compared with germline, one end of the junction differs, possibly owing to a read error. The chain is built from TRBV11-1 and TRBJ1-5, with D hard to call. The CDR3 extends over 13 amino acids. The germline CDR1 and CDR2 sequences are SGHAT and FQDESV (reference sequence). CDR3 DNA sequence: TGTGCCAGCAGCTTGACGGGAAATCAGCACCAGCATTTT. Translated: CASSLTGNQHQHF.

This clonotype was counted only a few times. CDR3 nucleotide sequence: TGCGCCAGCAGCCACAACAGGGTGGATGAGCAGTTCTTC. Translating it yields CASSHNRVDEQFF. This chain links TRBV4-1 with TRBJ2-1; D is perhaps TRBD1 (6 bases). The CDR3 covers 13 residues. V lost 3 bases to trimming and J lost 8 bases, with 11 bases between them. CDR1 and CDR2 from the germline V gene are MGHRA and YSYEKL.

V is TRBV9 and J is TRBJ1-2; 8 bases are a match to TRBD1. Germline V lookup: CDR1 SGDLS, CDR2 YYNGEE. V lost 2 bases, J lost 7 bases, and 4 bases stayed unmatched. CDR3 size: 13 residues. The chain's CDR3 is CASSVRTGIGYTF. DNA for the CDR3: TGTGCCAGCAGCGTTCGGACAGGGATTGGCTACACCTTC.

This clonotype was observed many times. The CDR3 is CASRKGGAGEQYF. As DNA, the CDR3 is TGTGCCAGCCGAAAGGGGGGGGCTGGCGAGCAGTACTTC. V gene TRBV12-3 or TRBV12-4 combines with J gene TRBJ2-7, with D perhaps matching TRBD2 (7 bases). CDR3 length: 13 amino acids. V lost 8 bases, J lost 6 bases, and 17 bases lay in between.

In this sample, this clonotype turned up a few times. The chain is built from TRBV3-1 and TRBJ2-1, with TRBD2 matching over 12 bases. This CDR3 is 19 amino acids long. Germline CDR1 is LGHDT and CDR2 is YNNKEL (reference sequence). V was pared by 2 bases and J by 0 bases, with 8 bases of the junction left unmatched. This CDR3 is CASSQSKPSGRGSYNEQFF. CDR3 DNA: TGTGCCAGCAGCCAATCAAAGCCTAGCGGGAGGGGCTCCTACAATGAGCAGTTCTTC.

The gene calls are TRBV6-5 and TRBJ1-2, with unresolved D. CDR1 and CDR2 (germline): MNHEY, SVGAGI. V lost 0 bases, J lost 7 bases, and 6 bases lay in between. The CDR3 contains 12 residues. CDR3 sequence: CASSYSGVGYTF. The CDR3 nucleotides read TGTGCCAGCAGTTACTCTGGGGTTGGCTACACCTTC.

This clonotype was counted between two and nine times. This CDR3 reads CASSFSGTSGYYEQYF. The CDR3 DNA follows: TGTGCCAGCAGTTTTTCCGGGACTAGCGGCTACTACGAGCAGTACTTC. V is TRBV27 and J is TRBJ2-7; TRBD2 agrees at 11 bases. CDR3 length equals 16 residues. Germline trimming cut 3 bases from V and 3 bases from J; bases unmatched to any gene: 7. CDR1 and CDR2 from the germline V gene are MNHEY and SMNVEV (reference sequence).